This T cell receptor (beta chain) appears in the sequencing data of a study of T cell responses to AZD1222 COVID-19 vaccine. Method: immunoSEQ multiplex PCR; TCRdb's copy keeps in-frame clones and lacks some. The sample records about 110,000 clones, around nine tenths being singletons. This CDR3 has 15 amino acids. Germline V gene data show CDR1 as SGDLS and CDR2 as YYNGEE. V was clipped by 3 bases and J by 3 bases; unmatched bases: 4. The V and J genes are TRBV9 and TRBJ1-1; TRBD1 agrees at 11 bases. The clonotype was recovered from an adult in good health. Sequenced here: peripheral blood, sampled on day 0 of AZD1222 vaccination. CDR3 sequence (DNA): TGTGCCAGCAGCGCCGGGGACAGGGGGTACACTGAAGCTTTCTTT. Residues: CASSAGDRGYTEAFF.